The 18 T cell receptor beta chains given below trace back to one sample, sequenced in a study of T cells in localized non-small cell lung cancer. This table comes from immunoSEQ multiplex PCR, and its TCRdb copy is limited to in-frame clones, with some not included. Of about 40,000 clones listed, 70% to 90% are singletons. The material sequenced was peripheral blood, taken before any cancer treatment. The receptor source for this set is a man aged 18 to 49 with stage I lung adenocarcinoma.

The CDR3 bases are TGCGCCAGCAGCTTGCAGGGGGTCGCCGAGCAGTACTTC. It is translated as CASSLQGVAEQYF. The rearrangement links TRBV5-1 to TRBJ2-7; TRBD1 matches at 7 bases. Germline values: CDR1 SGHRS, CDR2 YFSETQ. V lost 1 base, J lost 6 bases, and 4 bases stayed unmatched. The CDR3 sequence is 13 residues long.

This sequence joins TRBV4-1 and TRBJ1-2, with a possible D match to TRBD1 (6 bases). V lost 0 bases and J 5 bases, leaving 13 bases between the germline ends. Germline values: CDR1 MGHRA, CDR2 YSYEKL. The CDR3 runs to 15 residues. The CDR3 protein is CASSQDRGDMYGYTF. CDR3 bases: TGCGCCAGCAGCCAAGATCGGGGGGACATGTATGGCTACACCTTC.

This clone was seen a single time. The rearrangement uses TRBV27 and TRBJ2-1, with D perhaps TRBD2 (5 bases). This CDR3 is 12 amino acids long. Deletions cut 6 bases from V and 7 bases from J, with 10 bases between. Germline lookup yields CDR1 MNHEY and CDR2 SMNVEV (reference sequence). As DNA, the CDR3 is TGTGCCAGCAGCCATACTAGTAATGAGCAGTTCTTC. It specifies CASSHTSNEQFF.

The chain links TRBV4-2 to TRBJ2-7, with D perhaps matching TRBD2 (5 bases). V lost 5 bases and J lost 5, with 13 bases in between. The CDR3 sequence is 13 residues long. From germline, CDR1 is LGHNA and CDR2 YNFKEQ. This chain's CDR3 is CASSSRTGNEQYF. DNA of the CDR3: TGTGCCAGCAGCTCCAGGACTGGGAACGAGCAGTACTTC.

In this sample, this clone turned up once. The chain uses TRBV19 and TRBJ1-2; 8 bases map to TRBD1. This CDR3 has 13 amino acids. V was clipped by 3 bases and J by 6 bases; unmatched bases: 3. CDR1 and CDR2 (germline): LNHDA, SQIVND (reference sequence). CDR3 in DNA: TGTGCCAGTAGTATTGACAGGGGAGATGGCTACACCTTC. This codes for CASSIDRGDGYTF.

V usage is TRBV4-3 and J usage is TRBJ2-1, with 13 bases fitting TRBD2. V lost 1 base to trimming and J lost 7 bases; unmatched junction nucleotides: 10. In germline, CDR1 is LGHNA, CDR2 YSLEER. This CDR3 region has 18 residues. CDR3 in DNA: TGCGCCAGCAGCCAAGCGGTCGGAGGACTAGCGGGGGTAAATGAGCAGTTCTTC. Translation: CASSQAVGGLAGVNEQFF.

Notes on this clone: A junction end diverges from the germline sequence, so it may reflect a read error. The gene calls are TRBV2 and TRBJ2-1, with 8 positions matching TRBD1. The CDR3 runs to 14 residues. The germline gives CDR1 SNHLY, CDR2 FYNNEI. The CDR3 loop reads CAGRGRFPYNEQFF. The CDR3 nucleotides read TGTGCCGGCAGGGGGCGTTTTCCCTACAATGAGCAGTTCTTC.

The rearrangement links TRBV29-1 to TRBJ2-1, with a tentative D call TRBD1 (5 bases). Per the germline V gene, CDR1 is SQVTM and CDR2 is ANQGSEA. The CDR3 contains 11 residues. The DNA of the CDR3 is TGCATCAGCCACACAGGCCGTGAGCAGTTCTTC. It encodes CISHTGREQFF.

J is TRBJ1-6 and V is TRBV15; no reliable D call. V was clipped by 0 bases and J by 9 bases, with 9 bases between them. The CDR3 has 14 amino acids. The V gene's germline CDR1 is LNHNV and CDR2 YYDKDF (reference sequence). The CDR3 DNA reads as TGTGCCACCAGCAGAGAACCTTTCGGTTCACCCCTCCACTTT. Its protein is CATSREPFGSPLHF. The complete variable domain, with remaining parts taken from reference TRBV15 and TRBJ1-6, reads DAMVIQNPRYQVTQFGKPVTLSCSQTLNHNVMYWYQQKSSQAPKLLFHYYDKDFNNEADTPDNFQSRRPNTSFCFLDIRSPGLGDTAMYLCATSREPFGSPLHFGNGTRLTVT.

The chain uses TRBV23-1 and TRBJ2-7; D uncertain. TRBV23-1 qualifies as an ORF whose function is uncertain. The CDR3 loop spans 16 amino acids. V gave up 3 bases and J gave up 2 bases, with 17 bases separating them. The CDR3 is CASSHPPGQLTYEQYF. CDR3 bases: TGCGCCAGCAGTCACCCCCCCGGGCAGCTAACCTACGAGCAGTACTTC.

The rearrangement joins TRBV6-5 to TRBJ1-4; the D is unclear. The CDR3 loop spans 14 amino acids. Trimming took off 8 bases at V and 8 bases at J, with 18 bases between the two ends. Per germline, CDR1 MNHEY and CDR2 SVGAGI. The CDR3 spells CASLDMGRGEKLFF. DNA of the CDR3: TGTGCCAGCCTTGATATGGGTCGTGGAGAAAAACTGTTTTTT.

V gene TRBV30 combines with J gene TRBJ1-3, with D tentatively TRBD1 (6 bases). Germline V gene data show CDR1 as GTSNPN and CDR2 as SVGIG (reference sequence). This CDR3 is built from 17 residues. V lost 3 bases and J lost 6, with 24 bases in between. The CDR3 DNA reads as TGTGCCTGGAGCCCCAAGGCGGGGGCCGAGGGGGAAAACACCATATATTTT. It translates to CAWSPKAGAEGENTIYF.

The chain has TRBV5-4 and TRBJ1-1, with D possibly matching TRBD1 (5 bases). The CDR3 loop spans 14 amino acids. V gave up 2 bases and J gave up 4 bases, with 12 bases separating them. Per germline, CDR1 SGHNT and CDR2 YYREEE (reference sequence). The DNA for the CDR3 is TGTGCCAGCAGCTTTGGGACCAGGGCCACTGAAGCTTTCTTT. It is translated as CASSFGTRATEAFF. Drawing the rest from reference TRBV5-4 and TRBJ1-1, the complete variable domain is ETGVTQSPTHLIKTRGQQVTLRCSSQSGHNTVSWYQQALGQGPQFIFQYYREEENGRGNFPPRFSGLQFPNYSSELNVNALELDDSALYLCASSFGTRATEAFFGQGTRLTVV.

The chain joins TRBV15 to TRBJ1-1; D unresolved. Germline-derived CDR1 and CDR2 are LNHNV and YYDKDF (reference sequence). This CDR3 comprises 15 residues. V lost 0 bases and J 1 base, leaving 9 bases between the germline ends. The CDR3 spells CATSRDRAGNTEAFF. CDR3 DNA: TGTGCCACCAGCAGAGATAGGGCCGGGAACACTGAAGCTTTCTTT.

This chain uses TRBV5-5 with TRBJ1-3; weak D call: TRBD1 (6 bases). The CDR3 is 15 amino acids. V was trimmed by 4 bases and J by 1 base, leaving 12 bases between them. The germline V gene has CDR1 SGHKS and CDR2 YYEKEE (reference sequence). CDR3 sequence (DNA): TGTGCCAGCAGCGGAATACAGGGTTCTGGAAACACCATATATTTT. Protein: CASSGIQGSGNTIYF. Together with reference TRBV5-5 and TRBJ1-3, the CDR3 gives the full variable domain: DAGVTQSPTHLIKTRGQQVTLRCSPISGHKSVSWYQQVLGQGPQFIFQYYEKEERGRGNFPDRFSARQFPNYSSELNVNALLLGDSALYLCASSGIQGSGNTIYFGEGSWLTVV.

The rearrangement joins TRBV7-3 to TRBJ2-3, with TRBD1 matching over 9 bases. Germline CDR1 SGHTA, CDR2 FQGTGA. The CDR3 is made up of 13 amino acids. After removal of 5 bases from V and 6 bases from J, the junction contained 3 bases not matched to a gene. The CDR3 protein is CASSRDRDDTQYF. CDR3 DNA sequence: TGTGCCAGCAGCCGGGACAGGGATGATACGCAGTATTTT.

This chain uses TRBV30 with TRBJ1-2, with D uncertain. The germline V and J ends were trimmed by 2 bases and 6 bases, with 7 bases remaining between them. The CDR3 is 11 residues long. The V gene's germline CDR1 is GTSNPN and CDR2 SVGIG (reference sequence). The CDR3 region is CAWSLTHGYTF. The CDR3 coding sequence is TGTGCCTGGAGTCTTACACATGGCTACACCTTC. The full variable domain, completed using reference TRBV30 and TRBJ1-2, is SQTIHQWPATLVQPVGSPLSLECTVEGTSNPNLYWYRQAAGRGLQLLFYSVGIGQISSEVPQNLSASRPQDRQFILSSKKLLLSDSGFYLCAWSLTHGYTFGSGTRLTVV.

The gene calls are TRBV5-1 and TRBJ1-1; tentative D call: TRBD1 (5 bases). The CDR3 runs 16 residues. CDR1 is SGHRS, CDR2 YFSETQ, per germline. Trimming pared 0 bases from V and 2 bases from J, leaving 14 bases between. The CDR3 DNA reads TGCGCCAGCAGCTTGGGATCTGGTCAGGGCAACACTGAAGCTTTCTTT. Amino acid sequence: CASSLGSGQGNTEAFF.